Sequencing of this T cell receptor (beta chain) was carried out in a study of CD8+ T cells in alopecia areata. Study-level information: Treated patients were given 5 to 10 mg oral tofacitinib twice daily. Tofacitinib ran for 6 to 18 months before 6 months off drug. General study results and limits: For lesional scalp, especially alopecia totalis/universalis, clonality was higher than in normal scalp.

Details on this clone: What it recognizes is unknown.

CDR1 MNHEY and CDR2 SMNVEV come from the germline V gene (reference sequence). The CDR3 extends over 14 amino acids. Trimming cost V 0 bases and J 1 base; bases outside gene matches: 0. Specified treatment: oral pan-JAK inhibitor, 5-10 mg twice daily. The investigators collected lesional scalp punch biopsies and peripheral blood from alopecia areata patients. Extracted from the samples, RNA was reverse transcribed into cDNA to serve as the sequencing template. Profiling relied on immunoSEQ multiplex PCR, and the TCRdb table lists in-frame clones only, not all of them. The repertoire holds more than 90,000 clones, with 60% to 65% as singletons.

This TCR derives from a human donor with alopecia areata. The V gene is TRBV27, the J gene TRBJ2-7; 7 bases match TRBD1. Sequencing used CD8+ T cells sorted from blood, obtained at week 4, from a patient treated with tofacitinib. The CDR3 DNA is TGTGCCAGCAGTTTATCGACAGGGTCCTACGAGCAGTACTTC. This sequence encodes CASSLSTGSYEQYF.